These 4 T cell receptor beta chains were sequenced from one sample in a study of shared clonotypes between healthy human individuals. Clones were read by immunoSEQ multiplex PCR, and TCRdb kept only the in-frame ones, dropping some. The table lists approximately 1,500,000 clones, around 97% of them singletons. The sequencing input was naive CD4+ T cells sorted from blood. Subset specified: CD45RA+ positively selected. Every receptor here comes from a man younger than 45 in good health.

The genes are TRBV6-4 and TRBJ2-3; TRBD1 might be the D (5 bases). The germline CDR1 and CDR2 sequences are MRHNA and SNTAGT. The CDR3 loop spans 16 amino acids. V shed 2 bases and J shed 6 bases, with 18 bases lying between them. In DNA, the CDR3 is TGTGCCAGCAGTGACGGGGCCCCCAAGGAGACGGATACGCAGTATTTT. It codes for CASSDGAPKETDTQYF.

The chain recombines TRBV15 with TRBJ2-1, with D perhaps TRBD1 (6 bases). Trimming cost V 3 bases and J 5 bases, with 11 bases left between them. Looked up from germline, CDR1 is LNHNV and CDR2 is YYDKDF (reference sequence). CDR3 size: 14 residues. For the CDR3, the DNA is TGTGCCACCAGCAGGGGACACAGGGACAATGAGCAGTTCTTC. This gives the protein CATSRGHRDNEQFF.

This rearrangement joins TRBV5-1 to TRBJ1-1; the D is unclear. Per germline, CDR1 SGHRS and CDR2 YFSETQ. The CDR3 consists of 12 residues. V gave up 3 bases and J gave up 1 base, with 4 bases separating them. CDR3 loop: CASSSGNTEAFF. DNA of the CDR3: TGCGCCAGCAGCTCTGGGAACACTGAAGCTTTCTTT.

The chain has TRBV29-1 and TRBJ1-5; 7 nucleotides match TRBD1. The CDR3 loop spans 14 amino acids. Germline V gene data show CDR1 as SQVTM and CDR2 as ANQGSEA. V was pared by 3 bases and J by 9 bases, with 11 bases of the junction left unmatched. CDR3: CSVDGGQFGAPQHF. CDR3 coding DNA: TGCAGCGTTGATGGGGGACAGTTCGGGGCGCCCCAGCATTTT.